This T cell receptor (beta chain) was sequenced in a study of OX40 agonist ivuxolimab in advanced cancers. The wider study: Patients with prior anti-PD-1, anti-PD-L1 or anti-CTLA-4 therapy were eligible; approximately 40% had some.

Germline assignment: CDR1 MNHNS and CDR2 SASEGT. The CDR3 has 15 amino acids. J was trimmed by 5 bases and V by 7 bases; bases with no gene match: 12. Sequencing was performed with immunoSEQ multiplex PCR; in TCRdb, only in-frame clones are kept and a portion is missing. The sample yields tens of thousands of clones, about 88% seen once. This sequence was found in an adult with an advanced solid tumor such as melanoma, head and neck, liver or kidney cancer. The rearrangement joins TRBV6-1 to TRBJ1-2, with TRBD1 identical over 8 bases. The material sequenced was CD4+ or CD8+ T cells sorted from blood, taken in a trial of the OX40 agonist ivuxolimab. The CDR3: CASTSAGTGDYGYTF. The DNA for the CDR3 is TGTGCCAGCACATCCGCCGGGACAGGTGATTATGGCTACACCTTC.